Following are 26 T cell receptor beta chains from one sample sequenced in a study of blood T cells in healthy people across ages. The authors ran a second PCR of roughly 6 to 12 cycles using a sample-barcoded 5' primer and a J-beta primer mix. MiXCR was run by TCRdb on the 5' RACE reads, yielding one entry per CDR3 protein. The sample includes under 850,000 distinct CDR3 sequences, roughly 35% seen only once; the top ten take 10% to 15%. The sample comprised blood. The receptors were gathered from a man between 18 and 29 years old in good health.

This clonotype showed up just a few times. V is TRBV7-2 and J is TRBJ2-1; 8 bases line up with TRBD2. Germline trimming cut 5 bases from V and 4 bases from J; bases unmatched to any gene: 10. Looked up from germline, CDR1 is SGHTA and CDR2 is FQGNSA. This CDR3 region has 16 residues. The CDR3 sequence is CASSLVGGGAYNEQFF. CDR3 coding DNA: TGTGCCAGCAGCCTCGTCGGGGGGGGTGCTTACAATGAGCAGTTCTTC.

This clonotype has more than one count but fewer than ten. The V call is TRBV4-3, the J call TRBJ2-1, with a weak D call TRBD1 (5 bases). Germline V gene sequence: CDR1 LGHNA, CDR2 YSLEER. Trimming left V 0 bases short and J 7 bases short, with 13 bases between. The CDR3 consists of 15 residues. The CDR3 loop is CASSQDWGPGNEQFF. CDR3 coding DNA: TGCGCCAGCAGCCAAGATTGGGGCCCGGGTAATGAGCAGTTCTTC.

The chain combines TRBV5-1 with TRBJ2-1; D gene uncertain. The germline V gene has CDR1 SGHRS and CDR2 YFSETQ. CDR3 size: 14 residues. Trimming left V 4 bases short and J 9 bases short, with 17 bases between. The CDR3 loop reads CASSPLPTVGEQFF. CDR3 DNA sequence: TGCGCCAGCAGCCCCCTTCCTACCGTCGGTGAGCAGTTCTTC.

V and J are TRBV19 and TRBJ2-3; TRBD1 agrees at 7 bases. The germline CDR1 and CDR2 sequences are LNHDA and SQIVND (reference sequence). V lost 4 bases, J lost 0 bases, and 7 bases stayed unmatched. The CDR3 runs to 16 residues. The CDR3 region is CASSTGQNPSTDTQYF. DNA of the CDR3: TGTGCCAGTAGTACGGGACAGAACCCTAGCACAGATACGCAGTATTTT.

A few counts support this clonotype. V usage is TRBV27 and J usage is TRBJ2-3; D is possibly TRBD1 (6 bases). The germline V and J ends were trimmed by 7 bases and 2 bases, with 13 bases remaining between them. The germline V gene has CDR1 MNHEY and CDR2 SMNVEV (reference sequence). The CDR3 spans 14 residues. The CDR3 protein is CASTGQGYTDTQYF. The CDR3 DNA reads as TGTGCCAGCACCGGGCAGGGGTACACAGATACGCAGTATTTT.

This clonotype appeared a few times. This chain connects TRBV7-2 to TRBJ2-3; D is possibly TRBD2 (6 bases). Germline values: CDR1 SGHTA, CDR2 FQGNSA. Between the trimmed V and J ends, which lost 5 bases and 3 bases, there was a span of 18 bases. CDR3 length equals 16 residues. In DNA, the CDR3 is TGTGCCAGCAGCCGGGACTTAGTTGCCCTTACAGATACGCAGTATTTT. It codes for CASSRDLVALTDTQYF.

This chain connects TRBV12-3 or TRBV12-4 to TRBJ1-2; D remains unclear. Deletions cut 5 bases from V and 7 bases from J, with 11 bases between. CDR3 length equals 12 residues. In DNA form, the CDR3 reads TGTGCCAGCAGTATTGCACAGTGTGGCTACACCTTC. Its protein is CASSIAQCGYTF.

The CDR3 protein is CASSLGVGATNEKLFF. In DNA form, the CDR3 reads TGTGCCAGCAGCTTAGGGGTCGGAGCAACTAATGAAAAACTGTTTTTT. V usage is TRBV7-6 and J usage is TRBJ1-4; D uncertain. Trimming took off 1 base at V and 0 bases at J, with 9 bases between the two ends. The CDR3 covers 16 residues. Germline lookup yields CDR1 SGHVS and CDR2 FNYEAQ.

The chain couples TRBV6-5 to TRBJ2-1; a weak D match, TRBD1 (5 bases). Germline V lookup: CDR1 MNHEY, CDR2 SVGAGI. The V end was cut by 4 bases, the J end by 8 bases, with 24 bases between. This CDR3 region has 17 residues. The CDR3 nucleotides are TGTGCCAGCAGTTTAAGACTGGAAGGGGCCATAATCGATGAGCAGTTCTTC. Translation gives CASSLRLEGAIIDEQFF.

On this clonotype: This CDR3 is missing its conserved last phenylalanine or tryptophan, likely due to a read error. The CDR3 sequence: CASSPLGGYSYEQYL. Here the CDR3 DNA reads TGCGCCAGCAGCCCGTTGGGGGGATACTCCTACGAGCAGTACTTA. The chain couples TRBV5-1 to TRBJ2-7; perhaps TRBD2 as D (6 bases). Deletions cut 4 bases from V and 0 bases from J, with 14 bases between. Germline CDR1 and CDR2: SGHRS and YFSETQ. The CDR3 spans 15 residues.

This clonotype was counted a few times. The chain joins TRBV9 to TRBJ1-2; no clear D gene. CDR1 SGDLS and CDR2 YYNGEE come from the germline V gene. V lost 6 bases to trimming and J lost 3 bases, with 9 bases between them. This CDR3 has 12 amino acids. The CDR3 DNA follows: TGTGCCAGCACCGGACGGGACTATGGCTACACCTTC. Translation: CASTGRDYGYTF.

CDR3 bases: TGCGCCAGCACCCGCGGTCAGAGTTCACCCCTCCACTTT. Its protein product is CASTRGQSSPLHF. The chain is built from TRBV4-3 and TRBJ1-6; D is unclear. V was clipped by 7 bases and J by 9 bases, with 13 bases between them. CDR3 size: 13 residues. Germline assignment: CDR1 LGHNA and CDR2 YSLEER.

This clonotype was observed a few times. The chain combines TRBV7-3 with TRBJ2-1; D is possibly TRBD2 (6 bases). The J call is uncertain, as TRBJ2-7 better fits the DNA end. The germline CDR1 and CDR2 sequences are SGHTA and FQGTGA. The CDR3 covers 15 residues. Here the CDR3 reads CASSFVGEAYNEQYF. DNA for the CDR3: TGTGCCAGCAGCTTTGTCGGGGAGGCCTACAATGAGCAGTACTTC.

V gene TRBV4-2 combines with J gene TRBJ2-3, with TRBD1 identical over 9 bases. The CDR3 has 15 amino acids. Germline CDR1 LGHNA, CDR2 YNFKEQ. The V and J ends lost 1 base and 3 bases, in that order; junction bases with no gene match: 2. The chain's CDR3 is CASSQGGTGTDTQYF. The CDR3 bases are TGTGCCAGCAGCCAAGGGGGGACAGGGACAGATACGCAGTATTTT.

Comment on this clonotype: A much larger clone differs by one base, so this may be a read error. The chain links TRBV7-9 to TRBJ2-7, with D possibly being TRBD2 (7 bases). The germline gives CDR1 SEHNR, CDR2 FQNEAQ (reference sequence). V lost 4 bases, J lost 9 bases, and 22 bases lay in between. This CDR3 has 15 residues. For the CDR3, the DNA is TGTGCCAGCAGCTCCCGGGACACATCCTCGGGGGGGCAGTACTTC. It specifies CASSSRDTSSGGQYF.

This clonotype was observed many times. The rearrangement joins TRBV29-1 to TRBJ1-2; D gene unclear. V was shortened by 4 bases and J by 5 bases, with 11 bases between the two germline ends. CDR3 length equals 12 residues. Germline lookup yields CDR1 SQVTM and CDR2 ANQGSEA. In nucleotides, the CDR3 is TGCAGCGTTGTGGCCGGCCAATATGGCTACACCTTC. Encoded protein: CSVVAGQYGYTF.

The gene calls are TRBV20-1 and TRBJ1-1; D uncertain. This CDR3 has 11 residues. Deletions cut 5 bases from V and 6 bases from J, with 10 bases between. Germline V gene lookup returns CDR1 DFQATT and CDR2 SNEGSKA (reference sequence). For the CDR3, the DNA is TGCAGTGCTTTACAGACACCTGAAGCTTTCTTT. This codes for CSALQTPEAFF.

The rearrangement links TRBV20-1 to TRBJ2-7; no firm D call. The length of the CDR3 is 16 residues. Germline CDR1 DFQATT, CDR2 SNEGSKA (reference sequence). V lost 1 base, J lost 2 bases, and 18 bases lay in between. CDR3 in amino acids: CSARGSETSKTYEQYF. The CDR3 nucleotides read TGCAGTGCTAGAGGGTCGGAGACATCGAAGACCTACGAGCAGTACTTC.

This clonotype was recorded a few times. V gene TRBV12-3 or TRBV12-4 combines with J gene TRBJ1-1; D remains unclear. V lost 5 bases to trimming and J lost 10 bases, with 11 bases between them. This CDR3 has 11 residues. CDR3 region: CASSPGLGAFF. In DNA, the CDR3 is TGTGCCAGCAGTCCCGGACTGGGAGCTTTCTTT.

Of note for this clonotype: A clone one base away is much larger, so this may be a read error. The chain couples TRBV29-1 to TRBJ2-1; 7 bases match TRBD1. The length of the CDR3 is 12 residues. Germline V CDR1 and CDR2: SQVTM, ANQGSEA. J was trimmed by 13 bases and V by 6 bases; bases with no gene match: 12. The CDR3 is CSVQGQWETQFF. The DNA for the CDR3 is TGCAGCGTGCAGGGACAGTGGGAGACCCAGTTCTTC.

This clonotype was observed a few times. The chain employs TRBV5-6 and TRBJ1-1; D is ambiguous. Germline V gives CDR1 SGHDT, CDR2 YYEEEE. V was shortened by 0 bases and J by 8 bases, with 14 bases between the two germline ends. The CDR3 has 14 residues. This chain's CDR3 is CASSLAGEGREAFF. The CDR3, as DNA: TGTGCCAGCAGCTTGGCCGGAGAGGGTCGGGAAGCTTTCTTT.

This clonotype turned up a few times. The CDR3 spells CASRLDRSYGYTF. The CDR3, as DNA: TGTGCCAGCAGACTAGACAGGAGCTATGGCTACACCTTC. The chain employs TRBV6-5 and TRBJ1-2, with D possibly being TRBD1 (6 bases). In germline, CDR1 is MNHEY, CDR2 SVGAGI. This CDR3 spans 13 amino acids. Deletions cut 6 bases from V and 4 bases from J, with 12 bases between.

The gene calls are TRBV20-1 and TRBJ2-1; 10 nucleotides line up with TRBD2. The J call may be wrong; the DNA end is better matched by TRBJ2-7. Germline CDR1 DFQATT, CDR2 SNEGSKA (reference sequence). The CDR3 loop spans 14 amino acids. The CDR3 DNA reads as TGCAGTGCCGAAGCGGGGGGGCGGGACAATGAGCAGTACTTC. Amino acids: CSAEAGGRDNEQYF.

Concerning this clonotype itself: Compared with germline, one end of the junction differs, possibly owing to a read error. The chain has TRBV6-4 and TRBJ2-4; D is ambiguous. The CDR3 is 13 residues long. Germline assignment: CDR1 MRHNA and CDR2 SNTAGT. CDR3 DNA sequence: TGCGAACTCTCCCTTCCAGAGAAAAACATTCAGTACTTC. It is translated as CELSLPEKNIQYF.

The chain has TRBV10-3 and TRBJ2-7; TRBD2 matches at 9 bases. The CDR3 extends over 18 amino acids. Germline V gene sequence: CDR1 ENHRY, CDR2 SYGVKD. The J segment lost 3 bases and the V segment lost 5 bases, leaving 17 bases of the junction unmatched. CDR3 region: CAISKHWVGLAGLYEQYF. The DNA of the CDR3 is TGTGCCATCAGTAAGCATTGGGTGGGGCTAGCGGGGCTCTACGAGCAGTACTTC.

A few counts support this clonotype. The chain employs TRBV7-8 and TRBJ1-1; D is undetermined. V was clipped by 1 base and J by 3 bases, with 6 bases between them. Germline V gives CDR1 SGHVS, CDR2 FQNEAQ. This CDR3 region has 13 residues. CDR3 residues: CASSLGPDTEAFF. As DNA, the CDR3 is TGTGCCAGCAGCTTAGGACCCGACACTGAAGCTTTCTTT.